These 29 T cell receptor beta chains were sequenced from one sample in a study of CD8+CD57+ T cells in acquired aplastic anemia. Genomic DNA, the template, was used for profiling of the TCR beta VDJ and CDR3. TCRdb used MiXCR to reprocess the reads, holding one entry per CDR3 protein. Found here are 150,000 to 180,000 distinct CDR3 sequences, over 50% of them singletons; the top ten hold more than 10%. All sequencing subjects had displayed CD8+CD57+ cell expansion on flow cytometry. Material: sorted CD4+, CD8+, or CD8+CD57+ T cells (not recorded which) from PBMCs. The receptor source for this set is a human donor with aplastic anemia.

In DNA form, the CDR3 reads TGCAGCGTCGCGAGACAGCTGAACACTGAAGCTTTCTTT. It yields the protein CSVARQLNTEAFF. The V call is TRBV29-1, the J call TRBJ1-1, with D possibly being TRBD1 (5 bases). The V end was cut by 6 bases, the J end by 0 bases, with 11 bases between. This CDR3 has 13 amino acids. Germline V gives CDR1 SQVTM, CDR2 ANQGSEA.

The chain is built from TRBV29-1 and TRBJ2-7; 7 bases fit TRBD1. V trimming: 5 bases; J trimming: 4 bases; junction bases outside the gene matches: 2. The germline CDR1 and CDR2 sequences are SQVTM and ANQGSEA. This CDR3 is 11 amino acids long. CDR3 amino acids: CSVHRGYEQYF. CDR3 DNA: TGCAGCGTTCACAGGGGATACGAGCAGTACTTC.

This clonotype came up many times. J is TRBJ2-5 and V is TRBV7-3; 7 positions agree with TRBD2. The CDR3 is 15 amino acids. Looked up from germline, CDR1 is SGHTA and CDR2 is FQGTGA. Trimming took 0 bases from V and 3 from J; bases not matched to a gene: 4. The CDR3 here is CASSLTAGVEETQYF. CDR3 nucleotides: TGTGCCAGCAGCTTAACGGCGGGAGTGGAAGAGACCCAGTACTTC.

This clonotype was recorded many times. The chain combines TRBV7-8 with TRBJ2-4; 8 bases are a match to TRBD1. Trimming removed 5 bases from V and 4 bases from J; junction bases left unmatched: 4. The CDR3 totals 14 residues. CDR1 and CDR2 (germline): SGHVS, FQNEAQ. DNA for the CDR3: TGTGCCAGCAGCGCCCGGGACAGGAAAAACATTCAGTACTTC. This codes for CASSARDRKNIQYF.

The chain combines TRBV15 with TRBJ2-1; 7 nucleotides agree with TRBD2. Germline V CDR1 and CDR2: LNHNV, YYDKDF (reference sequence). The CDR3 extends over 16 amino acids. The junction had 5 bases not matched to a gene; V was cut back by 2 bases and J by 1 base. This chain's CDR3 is CATSRTPGRSYNEQFF. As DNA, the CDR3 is TGTGCCACCAGCAGAACGCCCGGGAGGTCCTACAATGAGCAGTTCTTC.

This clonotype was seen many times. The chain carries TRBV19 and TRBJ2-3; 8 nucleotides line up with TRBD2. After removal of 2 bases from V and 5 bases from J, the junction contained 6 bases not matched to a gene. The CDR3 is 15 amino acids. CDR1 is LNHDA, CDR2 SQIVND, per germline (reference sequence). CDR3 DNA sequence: TGTGCCAGTAGTATACGGGCGGGGGGACTAGATACGCAGTATTTT. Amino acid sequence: CASSIRAGGLDTQYF.

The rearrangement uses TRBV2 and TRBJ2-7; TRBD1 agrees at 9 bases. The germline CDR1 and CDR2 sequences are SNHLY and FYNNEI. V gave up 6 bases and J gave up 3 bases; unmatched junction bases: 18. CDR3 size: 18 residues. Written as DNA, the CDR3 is TGTGCCAGCAGCCCGAGGACAGGGGTGGGGGTGGCGGACTACGAGCAGTACTTC. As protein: CASSPRTGVGVADYEQYF.

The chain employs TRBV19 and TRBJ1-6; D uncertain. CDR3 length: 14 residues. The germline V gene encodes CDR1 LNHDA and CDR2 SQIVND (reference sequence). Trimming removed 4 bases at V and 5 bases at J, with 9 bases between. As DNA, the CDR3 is TGTGCCAGTAGTAGTGGACCCGATAATTCACCCCTCCACTTT. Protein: CASSSGPDNSPLHF.

DNA of the CDR3: TGCAGTGCTCCTCGGGCTAGCGGGGGGGCGACAGATACGCAGTATTTT. Translated, it gives CSAPRASGGATDTQYF. The J gene is TRBJ2-3, the V gene TRBV20-1; 12 bases match TRBD2. V shed 5 bases and J 3 bases; nucleotides not matched to a gene: 9. The CDR3 totals 16 residues. The germline V gene encodes CDR1 DFQATT and CDR2 SNEGSKA (reference sequence).

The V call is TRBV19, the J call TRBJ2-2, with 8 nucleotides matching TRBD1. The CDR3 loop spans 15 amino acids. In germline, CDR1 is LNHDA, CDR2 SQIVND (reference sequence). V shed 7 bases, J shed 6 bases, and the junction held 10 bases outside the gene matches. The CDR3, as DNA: TGTGCCAGTACTGTAGGACAGGGTTTCCCCGGGGAGCTGTTTTTT. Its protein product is CASTVGQGFPGELFF.

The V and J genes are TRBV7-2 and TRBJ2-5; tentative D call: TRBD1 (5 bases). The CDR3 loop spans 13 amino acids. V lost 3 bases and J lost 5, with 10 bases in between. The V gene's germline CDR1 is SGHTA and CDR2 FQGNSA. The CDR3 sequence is CASSFDSRETQYF. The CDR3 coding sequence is TGTGCCAGCAGCTTCGACAGCAGGGAGACCCAGTACTTC. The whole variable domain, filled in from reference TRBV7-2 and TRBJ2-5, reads GAGVSQSPSNKVTEKGKDVELRCDPISGHTALYWYRQSLGQGLEFLIYFQGNSAPDKSGLPSDRFSAERTGGSVSTLTIQRTQQEDSAVYLCASSFDSRETQYFGPGTRLLVL.

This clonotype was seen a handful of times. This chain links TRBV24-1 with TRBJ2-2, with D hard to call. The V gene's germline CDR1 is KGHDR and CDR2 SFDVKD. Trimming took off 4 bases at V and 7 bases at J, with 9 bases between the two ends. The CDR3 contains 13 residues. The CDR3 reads CATSDYIGGELFF. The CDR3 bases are TGTGCCACCAGTGACTACATAGGCGGGGAGCTGTTTTTT.

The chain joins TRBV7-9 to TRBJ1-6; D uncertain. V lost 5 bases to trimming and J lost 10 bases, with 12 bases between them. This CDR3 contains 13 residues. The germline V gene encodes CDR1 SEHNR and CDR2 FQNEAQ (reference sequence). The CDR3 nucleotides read TGTGCCAGCAGCCAGGCCCGCCAATCACCCCTCCACTTT. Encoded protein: CASSQARQSPLHF.

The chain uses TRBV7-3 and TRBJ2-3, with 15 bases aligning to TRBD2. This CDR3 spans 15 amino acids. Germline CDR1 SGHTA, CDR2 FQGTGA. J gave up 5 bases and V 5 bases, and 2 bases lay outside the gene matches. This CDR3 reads CASSRGLAGGDTQYF. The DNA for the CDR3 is TGTGCCAGCAGCCGGGGACTAGCGGGAGGAGATACGCAGTATTTT.

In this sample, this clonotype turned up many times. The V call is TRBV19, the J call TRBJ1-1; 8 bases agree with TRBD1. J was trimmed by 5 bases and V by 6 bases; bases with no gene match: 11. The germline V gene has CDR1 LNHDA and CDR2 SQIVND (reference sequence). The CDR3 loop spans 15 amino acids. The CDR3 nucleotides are TGTGCCAGTAGGGAGAGGGGCAGGGGGCGGACTGAAGCTTTCTTT. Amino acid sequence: CASRERGRGRTEAFF. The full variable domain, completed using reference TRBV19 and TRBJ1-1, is DGGITQSPKYLFRKEGQNVTLSCEQNLNHDAMYWYRQDPGQGLRLIYYSQIVNDFQKGDIAEGYSVSREKKESFPLTVTSAQKNPTAFYLCASRERGRGRTEAFFGQGTRLTVV.

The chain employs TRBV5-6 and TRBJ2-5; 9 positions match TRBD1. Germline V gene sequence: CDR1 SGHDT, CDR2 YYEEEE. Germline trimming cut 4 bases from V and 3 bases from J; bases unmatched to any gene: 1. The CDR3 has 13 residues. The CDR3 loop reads CASSRTGEETQYF. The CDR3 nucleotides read TGTGCCAGCAGCAGGACAGGGGAAGAGACCCAGTACTTC. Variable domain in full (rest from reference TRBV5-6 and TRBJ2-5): DAGVTQSPTHLIKTRGQQVTLRCSPKSGHDTVSWYQQALGQGPQFIFQYYEEEERQRGNFPDRFSGHQFPNYSSELNVNALLLGDSALYLCASSRTGEETQYFGPGTRLLVL.

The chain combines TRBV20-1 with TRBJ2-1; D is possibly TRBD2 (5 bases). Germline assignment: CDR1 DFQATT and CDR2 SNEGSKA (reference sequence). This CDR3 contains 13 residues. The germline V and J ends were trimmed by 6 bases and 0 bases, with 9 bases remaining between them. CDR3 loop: CSAHRDSYNEQFF. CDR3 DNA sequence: TGCAGTGCCCACCGGGACTCCTACAATGAGCAGTTCTTC.

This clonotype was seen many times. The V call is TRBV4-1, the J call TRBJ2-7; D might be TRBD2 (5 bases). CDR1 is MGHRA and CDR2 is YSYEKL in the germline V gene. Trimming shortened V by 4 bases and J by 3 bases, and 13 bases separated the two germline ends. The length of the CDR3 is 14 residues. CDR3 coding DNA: TGCGCCAGCAGCCGGTGGGTGGGGAGCTACGAGCAGTACTTC. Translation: CASSRWVGSYEQYF.

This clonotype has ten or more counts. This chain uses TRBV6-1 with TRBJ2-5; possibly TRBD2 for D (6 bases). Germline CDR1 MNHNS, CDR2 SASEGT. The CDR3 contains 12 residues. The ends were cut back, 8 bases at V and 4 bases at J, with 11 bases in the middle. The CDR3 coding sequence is TGTGCCAGCGACGAGGGAGGAGAGACCCAGTACTTC. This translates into CASDEGGETQYF.

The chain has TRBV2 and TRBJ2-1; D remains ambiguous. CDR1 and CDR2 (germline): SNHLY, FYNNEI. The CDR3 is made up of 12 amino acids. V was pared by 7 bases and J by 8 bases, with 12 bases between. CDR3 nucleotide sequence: TGTGCCAGCATTGATGGATCCTATGAGCAGTTCTTC. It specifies CASIDGSYEQFF.

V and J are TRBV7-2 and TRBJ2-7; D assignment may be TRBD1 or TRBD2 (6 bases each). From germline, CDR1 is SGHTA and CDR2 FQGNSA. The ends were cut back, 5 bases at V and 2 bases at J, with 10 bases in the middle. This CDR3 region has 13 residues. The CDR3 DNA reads TGTGCCAGCAGCACTAGGGGGGCCTACGAGCAGTACTTC. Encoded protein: CASSTRGAYEQYF.

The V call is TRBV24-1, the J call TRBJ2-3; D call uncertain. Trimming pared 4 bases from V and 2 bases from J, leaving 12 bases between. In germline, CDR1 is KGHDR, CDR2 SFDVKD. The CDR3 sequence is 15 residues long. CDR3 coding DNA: TGTGCCACCAGTGACCTCGGAGCCCCCACAGATACGCAGTATTTT. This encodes CATSDLGAPTDTQYF.

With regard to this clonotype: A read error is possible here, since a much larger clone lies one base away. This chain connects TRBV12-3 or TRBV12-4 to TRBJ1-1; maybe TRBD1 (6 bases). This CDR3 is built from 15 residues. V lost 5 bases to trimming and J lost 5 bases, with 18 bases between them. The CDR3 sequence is CASSLRTAVGTEAFF. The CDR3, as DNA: TGTGCCAGCAGTCTTCGGACAGCGGTGGGGACTGAAGCTTTCTTT.

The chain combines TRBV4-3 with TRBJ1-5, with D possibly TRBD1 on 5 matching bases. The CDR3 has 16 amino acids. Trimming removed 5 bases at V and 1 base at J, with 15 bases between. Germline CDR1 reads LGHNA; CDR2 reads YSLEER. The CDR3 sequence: CASSDQLRDSNQPQHF. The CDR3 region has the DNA TGCGCCAGCAGCGACCAGTTGCGGGACAGCAATCAGCCCCAGCATTTT.

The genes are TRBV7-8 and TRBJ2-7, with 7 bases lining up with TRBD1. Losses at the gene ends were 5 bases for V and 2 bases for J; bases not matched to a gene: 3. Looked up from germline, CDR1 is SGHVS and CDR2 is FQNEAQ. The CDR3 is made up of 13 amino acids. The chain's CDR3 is CASSPTGTYEQYF. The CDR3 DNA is TGTGCCAGCAGCCCGACAGGGACCTACGAGCAGTACTTC.

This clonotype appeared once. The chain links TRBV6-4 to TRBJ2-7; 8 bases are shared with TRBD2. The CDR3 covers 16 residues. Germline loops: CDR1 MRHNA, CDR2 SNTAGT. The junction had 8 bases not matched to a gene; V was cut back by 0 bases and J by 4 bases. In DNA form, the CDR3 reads TGTGCCAGCAGTGACTCGAACACCGGGGGGGAATACGAGCAGTACTTC. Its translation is CASSDSNTGGEYEQYF.

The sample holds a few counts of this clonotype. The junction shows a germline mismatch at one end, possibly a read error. CDR3 DNA sequence: TGTGCTAGCAGCTCAGTGGGGAACGGGGCCCAGTACTTC. Its translation: CASSSVGNGAQYF. The chain recombines TRBV7-7 with TRBJ2-5; weak D call: TRBD2 (5 bases). This CDR3 region has 13 residues. The V gene's germline CDR1 is SSHAT and CDR2 FNYEAQ (reference sequence).

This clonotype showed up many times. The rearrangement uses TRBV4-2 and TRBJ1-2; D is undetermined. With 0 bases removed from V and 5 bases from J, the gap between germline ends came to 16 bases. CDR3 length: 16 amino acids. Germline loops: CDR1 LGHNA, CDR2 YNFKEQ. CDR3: CASSQDYQVDPYGYTF. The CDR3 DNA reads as TGTGCCAGCAGCCAAGACTACCAGGTGGATCCTTATGGCTACACCTTC.

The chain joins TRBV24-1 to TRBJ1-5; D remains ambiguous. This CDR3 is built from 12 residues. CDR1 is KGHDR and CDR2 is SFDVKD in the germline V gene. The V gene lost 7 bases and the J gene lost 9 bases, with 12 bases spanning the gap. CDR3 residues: CATSPGVGPQHF. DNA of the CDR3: TGTGCCACCAGCCCGGGTGTGGGGCCCCAGCATTTT.